This T cell receptor (beta chain) came from a study of shared clonotypes between healthy human individuals. Study-wide findings and caveats: In contrast to clonotypes shared by all four donors, non-shared clonotypes had lower generation probabilities.

The material for each subset, its genomic DNA, was split evenly across several immunoSEQ plates. Original analysis: Filtering of immunoSEQ junctional sequences could not match full-length read filtering. Measured with immunoSEQ multiplex PCR; TCRdb has only the in-frame clones, and not every one. Clone size and the V and J calls come from that table; the DNA yielded D and trimming. The data hold about 2.1 million clones, with 93% observed a single time. For this clone: Its antigen is as yet unknown.

In the naive CD8 group, cells lacked CD45RO and were positively selected for CCR7, so terminally differentiated effector memory CD45RA+ cells were left out. CDR1 is SGHNT, CDR2 YYREEE, per germline (reference sequence). The CDR3 has 16 amino acids. Trimming stripped 6 bases from V and 7 bases from J, with 25 bases between. The source material was naive CD8+ T cells from PBMCs. This TCR came from a man between 18 and 29 years old in good health. Some clones in this sample may be carry-over from other donors' samples. V gene TRBV5-4 combines with J gene TRBJ1-2, with D maybe TRBD1 (6 bases). The CDR3 DNA sequence: TGTGCCAGCACCCACTTGGATCCGGACAGAACCCCTGGCTACACCTTC. It yields the protein CASTHLDPDRTPGYTF.